Presented here are 29 T cell receptor beta chains from one specimen sequenced in a study of TIL therapy for anti-PD-1-resistant metastatic lung cancer. The libraries were made with immunoSEQ v3. The repertoire was sequenced with immunoSEQ multiplex PCR; TCRdb's copy has only in-frame clones and lacks some. Here the sample spans about 6,300 clones, 66% being singletons. Time point of the sample: pre-treatment sample, taken before nivolumab and TIL therapy. Most excised metastases sampled were pleural nodules or supraclavicular lymph nodes. The specimen comprised tumor tissue, sampled at baseline. These receptors came from a person between 25 and 79 years old with non-small cell lung cancer.

This clone came up a few times. V and J are TRBV5-4 and TRBJ1-1, with a weak D call TRBD1 (5 bases). Germline assignment: CDR1 SGHNT and CDR2 YYREEE (reference sequence). V was cut by 2 bases and J by 3 bases, with 14 bases left in between. The length of the CDR3 is 15 residues. The CDR3 coding sequence is TGTGCCAGCAGCTTAGGACGGGGGGGATACACTGAAGCTTTCTTT. This encodes CASSLGRGGYTEAFF.

J is TRBJ2-7 and V is TRBV4-2; 14 bases map to TRBD2. The CDR3 sequence is 19 residues long. Looked up from germline, CDR1 is LGHNA and CDR2 is YNFKEQ. After removal of 3 bases from V and 3 bases from J, the junction contained 13 bases not matched to a gene. The CDR3, as DNA: TGTGCCAGCAGCCAGAGTCCCGGACTAGCGGGAGGTTCTTACTACGAGCAGTACTTC. This encodes CASSQSPGLAGGSYYEQYF.

Details on this clone: At one end the junction does not follow the germline gene, possibly because of a read error. The J gene is TRBJ2-3, the V gene TRBV9, with D unresolved. Germline V gene lookup returns CDR1 SGDLS and CDR2 YYNGEE. The CDR3 runs to 17 residues. CDR3: CASSATIGLFPTVTQYF. The CDR3 DNA follows: TGTGCCAGCAGCGCCACGATAGGGCTATTTCCCACAGTTACGCAGTATTTT.

The rearrangement uses TRBV7-2 and TRBJ2-7, with D uncertain. CDR3 length: 13 residues. V was trimmed by 1 base and J by 4 bases, leaving 8 bases between them. From germline, CDR1 is SGHTA and CDR2 FQGNSA. Written as DNA, the CDR3 is TGTGCCAGCAGCTTAGTTTTCCTATACGAGCAGTACTTC. Amino acid sequence: CASSLVFLYEQYF.

J is TRBJ2-2 and V is TRBV30; a possible D gene is TRBD2 (5 bases). The germline V gene has CDR1 GTSNPN and CDR2 SVGIG (reference sequence). V was shortened by 2 bases and J by 3 bases, with 10 bases between the two germline ends. The CDR3 spans 14 residues. The CDR3 region has the DNA TGTGCCTGGAGTATATCGGGGTACACCGGGGAGCTGTTTTTT. Its translation is CAWSISGYTGELFF.

V and J are TRBV9 and TRBJ2-5; the match to TRBD2 covers 12 bases. After removal of 0 bases from V and 1 base from J, the junction contained 1 base not matched to a gene. The germline CDR1 and CDR2 sequences are SGDLS and YYNGEE. The CDR3 extends over 16 amino acids. The CDR3 protein is CASSVASGRAQETQYF. DNA of the CDR3: TGTGCCAGCAGCGTAGCTAGCGGGAGGGCCCAAGAGACCCAGTACTTC.

This clone is medium-sized. The gene calls are TRBV28 and TRBJ1-4, with 7 bases fitting TRBD1. With V trimmed by 1 base and J by 8 bases, 7 bases remained unmatched. CDR3 length: 15 residues. The germline V gene has CDR1 MDHEN and CDR2 SYDVKM. The CDR3 coding sequence is TGTGCCAGCAGTTTATATTTAGGGGGCGGGGAAAAACTGTTTTTT. Its protein product is CASSLYLGGGEKLFF.

This clone is categorized as medium-sized. The chain is built from TRBV6-5 and TRBJ2-5; D not certain. From germline, CDR1 is MNHEY and CDR2 SVGAGI. The CDR3 has 14 residues. V was shortened by 7 bases and J by 4 bases, with 16 bases between the two germline ends. CDR3 coding DNA: TGTGCCAGCACTCCTACGGCTGGCTTAGAGACCCAGTACTTC. Encoded protein: CASTPTAGLETQYF.

The genes are TRBV4-2 and TRBJ2-2; D perhaps matches TRBD2 (6 bases). V lost 1 base and J 7 bases, leaving 19 bases between the germline ends. The CDR3 spans 17 residues. Germline V lookup: CDR1 LGHNA, CDR2 YNFKEQ. CDR3 nucleotide sequence: TGTGCCAGCAGCCAAGTTAAGCGGAGCGGGCTAGGCGGGGAGCTGTTTTTT. Translation gives CASSQVKRSGLGGELFF.

The V gene is TRBV7-2, the J gene TRBJ2-2, with D perhaps TRBD1 (5 bases). Germline lookup yields CDR1 SGHTA and CDR2 FQGNSA. The CDR3 totals 15 residues. Trimming left V 5 bases short and J 2 bases short, with 12 bases between. CDR3 loop: CASSPATGNTGELFF. DNA of the CDR3: TGTGCCAGCAGCCCAGCTACAGGAAACACCGGGGAGCTGTTTTTT.

V is TRBV2 and J is TRBJ2-1, with 9 positions matching TRBD1. The length of the CDR3 is 15 residues. The J segment lost 8 bases and the V segment lost 4 bases, leaving 9 bases of the junction unmatched. Germline assignment: CDR1 SNHLY and CDR2 FYNNEI. This CDR3 is CASSARDRDFHEQFF. The CDR3, as DNA: TGTGCCAGCAGTGCGCGGGACAGGGATTTCCATGAGCAGTTCTTC.

The gene calls are TRBV6-5 and TRBJ2-7, with no clear D. V was trimmed by 6 bases and J by 5 bases, leaving 5 bases between them. Germline-derived CDR1 and CDR2 are MNHEY and SVGAGI. The CDR3 has 10 amino acids. CDR3: CASRYHEQYF. In DNA, the CDR3 is TGTGCCAGCAGATACCACGAGCAGTACTTC.

This rearrangement joins TRBV6-5 to TRBJ1-6; D is perhaps TRBD1 (6 bases). The CDR3 runs to 14 residues. The V end was cut by 10 bases, the J end by 6 bases, with 16 bases between. Germline V gene sequence: CDR1 MNHEY, CDR2 SVGAGI. The CDR3 is CANKGGASNSPLHF. DNA of the CDR3: TGTGCCAATAAGGGGGGGGCAAGTAATTCACCCCTCCACTTT.

This chain connects TRBV7-2 to TRBJ1-3, with TRBD1 matching 7 bases. Unmatched junction bases numbered 4, after V lost 2 bases and J lost 3 bases. CDR3 length: 15 amino acids. Germline-derived CDR1 and CDR2 are SGHTA and FQGNSA. This chain's CDR3 is CASSLRTGGGNTIYF. DNA of the CDR3: TGTGCCAGCAGCTTAAGGACAGGAGGTGGAAACACCATATATTTT.

The rearrangement uses TRBV5-4 and TRBJ2-6; perhaps TRBD1 as D (5 bases). Looked up from germline, CDR1 is SGHNT and CDR2 is YYREEE (reference sequence). The CDR3 is 16 residues long. Trimming pared 0 bases from V and 4 bases from J, leaving 11 bases between. CDR3 region: CASSLGGASGANVLTF. The CDR3 DNA sequence: TGTGCCAGCAGCTTGGGGGGCGCCAGCGGGGCCAACGTCCTGACTTTC.

The chain is built from TRBV29-1 and TRBJ2-1; D might be TRBD2 (5 bases). Looked up from germline, CDR1 is SQVTM and CDR2 is ANQGSEA. The CDR3 sequence is 14 residues long. The V and J ends lost 6 bases and 5 bases respectively, with 17 bases between them. The CDR3 DNA sequence: TGCAGCGTGAGGGCGGACCTAGCACACAATGAGCAGTTCTTC. Amino acid sequence: CSVRADLAHNEQFF.

This clone occurred once. The gene calls are TRBV5-1 and TRBJ2-3, with a weak D call TRBD1 (6 bases). CDR3 size: 15 residues. Trimming pared 0 bases from V and 2 bases from J, leaving 10 bases between. Germline assignment: CDR1 SGHRS and CDR2 YFSETQ. CDR3 coding DNA: TGCGCCAGCAGCTTGGAGGGACACAACACAGATACGCAGTATTTT. Amino acid sequence: CASSLEGHNTDTQYF. Drawing the rest from reference TRBV5-1 and TRBJ2-3, the complete variable domain is KAGVTQTPRYLIKTRGQQVTLSCSPISGHRSVSWYQQTPGQGLQFLFEYFSETQRNKGNFPGRFSGRQFSNSRSEMNVSTLELGDSALYLCASSLEGHNTDTQYFGPGTRLTVL.

Sample share makes this clone medium-sized. This chain uses TRBV2 with TRBJ2-3, with D unclear. Between the trimmed V and J ends, which lost 4 bases and 14 bases, there was a span of 16 bases. The germline V gene has CDR1 SNHLY and CDR2 FYNNEI. The CDR3 totals 12 residues. CDR3 in amino acids: CASSATVSLPYF. The CDR3 bases are TGTGCCAGCAGTGCTACCGTTTCCCTACCGTATTTT.

The chain carries TRBV6-5 and TRBJ2-7; either TRBD1 or TRBD2 may supply D (5 bases each). Germline V gene sequence: CDR1 MNHEY, CDR2 SVGAGI. The length of the CDR3 is 13 residues. Trimming pared 5 bases from V and 6 bases from J, leaving 14 bases between. The CDR3 sequence is CASSRSREFEQYF. CDR3 nucleotides: TGTGCCAGCAGTAGGAGCAGGGAGTTCGAGCAGTACTTC.

A few counts support this clone. The rearrangement joins TRBV12-3 or TRBV12-4 to TRBJ1-5; D ambiguous. The V gene lost 6 bases and the J gene lost 1 base, with 4 bases spanning the gap. CDR3 length equals 12 residues. CDR3 sequence (DNA): TGTGCCAGCAGGGACAGCAATCAGCCCCAGCATTTT. This encodes CASRDSNQPQHF.

V usage is TRBV5-1 and J usage is TRBJ2-5; 8 bases align to TRBD2. The CDR3 has 14 residues. The germline V gene encodes CDR1 SGHRS and CDR2 YFSETQ. V was clipped by 0 bases and J by 5 bases; unmatched bases: 3. The CDR3 nucleotides are TGCGCCAGCAGCTTGGCCGGGAGGGTGGAGACCCAGTACTTC. It translates to CASSLAGRVETQYF.

This CDR3 reads CASSIGDGTSRHNEQFF. The CDR3 nucleotides are TGTGCCAGTAGTATAGGGGACGGGACTAGCCGTCACAATGAGCAGTTCTTC. The chain has TRBV19 and TRBJ2-1; 9 bases align to TRBD2. CDR3 length: 17 amino acids. Germline CDR1 LNHDA, CDR2 SQIVND (reference sequence). Trimming took 1 base from V and 5 from J; bases not matched to a gene: 9.

This clone was counted between two and nine times. The rearrangement uses TRBV19 and TRBJ1-1, with D possibly being TRBD1 (6 bases). V was shortened by 5 bases and J by 6 bases, with 19 bases between the two germline ends. This CDR3 has 15 residues. Germline V gene sequence: CDR1 LNHDA, CDR2 SQIVND (reference sequence). CDR3 loop: CASSPRDTGIAEAFF. DNA for the CDR3: TGTGCCAGTAGTCCTCGGGACACGGGAATCGCTGAAGCTTTCTTT.

The chain links TRBV19 to TRBJ2-3; 10 positions agree with TRBD2. The CDR3 sequence is 17 residues long. Trimming cost V 4 bases and J 5 bases; bases outside gene matches: 12. Germline CDR1 reads LNHDA; CDR2 reads SQIVND (reference sequence). Written as DNA, the CDR3 is TGTGCCAGTAGTAGGGCGTCTAGCGGGAGTAATTTAGATACGCAGTATTTT. Its protein product is CASSRASSGSNLDTQYF.

The chain uses TRBV18 and TRBJ2-1; D gene unclear. The germline CDR1 and CDR2 sequences are KGHSH and LQKENI. The CDR3 is 13 residues long. V shed 0 bases and J shed 8 bases, with 8 bases lying between them. The CDR3 loop is CASSPPNGYEQFF. CDR3 DNA: TGTGCCAGCTCACCACCCAATGGCTATGAGCAGTTCTTC.

The genes are TRBV20-1 and TRBJ1-1, with 8 bases fitting TRBD1. CDR1 and CDR2 (germline): DFQATT, SNEGSKA (reference sequence). V was pared by 3 bases and J by 6 bases, with 12 bases of the junction left unmatched. The CDR3 covers 15 residues. The CDR3 DNA reads TGCAGTGCTAGTAAGTCCAGGGGACAGGTGTCTGAAGCTTTCTTT. Translated, it gives CSASKSRGQVSEAFF.

V usage is TRBV18 and J usage is TRBJ1-5; tentatively, D is TRBD1 (6 bases). V was shortened by 0 bases and J by 3 bases, with 12 bases between the two germline ends. Germline V gene lookup returns CDR1 KGHSH and CDR2 LQKENI. This CDR3 contains 16 residues. CDR3 sequence: CASSPPSRGYNQPQHF. CDR3 DNA sequence: TGTGCCAGCTCACCACCGAGCAGGGGCTACAATCAGCCCCAGCATTTT. Drawing the rest from reference TRBV18 and TRBJ1-5, the complete variable domain is NAGVMQNPRHLVRRRGQEARLRCSPMKGHSHVYWYRQLPEEGLKFMVYLQKENIIDESGMPKERFSAEFPKEGPSILRIQQVVRGDSAAYFCASSPPSRGYNQPQHFGDGTRLSIL.

The chain links TRBV3-1 (or the pseudogene TRBV3-2) to TRBJ2-2; the D gene is possibly TRBD2 (6 bases). The CDR3 contains 14 residues. Trimming cost V 5 bases and J 5 bases, with 12 bases left between them. The V gene's germline CDR1 is LGHDT and CDR2 YNNKEL (reference sequence). CDR3: CASSALAGTGELFF. The CDR3 DNA sequence: TGTGCCAGCAGCGCCCTGGCGGGGACCGGGGAGCTGTTTTTT.

This chain connects TRBV4-1 to TRBJ1-1; D is uncertain. The CDR3 is 16 amino acids. V was clipped by 1 base and J by 0 bases, with 12 bases between them. In germline, CDR1 is MGHRA, CDR2 YSYEKL. The CDR3 DNA follows: TGCGCCAGCAGCCAAGGGAATACCCGCCTGAACACTGAAGCTTTCTTT. Translation: CASSQGNTRLNTEAFF.